Shown below are 27 T cell receptor beta chains from a single sample sequenced in a study of blood T cell repertoires in COVID-19. Libraries were prepared by immunoSEQ multiplex PCR; TCRdb keeps only in-frame clonotypes and omits some of them. In the table there are a few hundred thousand clones, approximately 81% of which are singletons. Sequencing used PBMCs or T cells enriched from blood (not recorded which). The receptors were sampled from a woman in her forties or fifties who had recovered from COVID-19.

The chain employs TRBV10-1 and TRBJ2-3; 11 bases match TRBD2. This CDR3 contains 18 residues. The trim removed 4 bases at V and 0 bases at J, leaving 9 bases unmatched. CDR1 WNHNN and CDR2 SYGVQD come from the germline V gene (reference sequence). CDR3 nucleotide sequence: TGCGCCAGCAGTGGCGGGACTAGCGGACTTTCTAGCACAGATACGCAGTATTTT. It translates to CASSGGTSGLSSTDTQYF.

The V call is TRBV6-6, the J call TRBJ1-5, with a possible D match to TRBD1 (5 bases). The CDR3 spans 14 residues. The germline CDR1 and CDR2 sequences are MNHNY and SVGAGI (reference sequence). Deletions cut 6 bases from V and 0 bases from J, with 9 bases between. The CDR3 is CASSYDSSNQPQHF. The CDR3 nucleotides read TGTGCCAGCAGCTACGACAGTAGCAATCAGCCCCAGCATTTT.

The chain uses TRBV5-1 and TRBJ2-1, with 8 bases fitting TRBD1. V was pared by 4 bases and J by 7 bases, with 7 bases of the junction left unmatched. CDR3 length equals 14 residues. Germline loops: CDR1 SGHRS, CDR2 YFSETQ. CDR3 protein: CASSLGQGWNEQFF. The CDR3 coding sequence is TGCGCCAGCAGCCTAGGACAGGGTTGGAATGAGCAGTTCTTC.

The J gene is TRBJ2-5, the V gene TRBV14; D possibly corresponds to TRBD2 (6 bases). Germline V gives CDR1 SGHDN, CDR2 FVKESK. Trimming took 1 base from V and 5 from J, leaving 14 bases between them. This CDR3 region has 15 residues. Written as DNA, the CDR3 is TGTGCCAGCAGCCAAGTTCTAGCGAGAGGGGAGACCCAGTACTTC. This gives the protein CASSQVLARGETQYF. Together with reference TRBV14 and TRBJ2-5, the CDR3 gives the full variable domain: EAGVTQFPSHSVIEKGQTVTLRCDPISGHDNLYWYRRVMGKEIKFLLHFVKESKQDESGMPNNRFLAERTGGTYSTLKVQPAELEDSGVYFCASSQVLARGETQYFGPGTRLLVL.

CDR3 loop: CASSFRGPVDTGELFF. CDR3 nucleotides: TGTGCCAGCAGCTTCAGGGGGCCAGTTGACACCGGGGAGCTGTTTTTT. The genes are TRBV5-6 and TRBJ2-2, with 8 bases that match TRBD1. The germline CDR1 and CDR2 sequences are SGHDT and YYEEEE. The CDR3 loop spans 16 amino acids. The ends lost 2 bases at V and 3 bases at J; junction bases unmatched: 6. The full variable domain, in which reference TRBV5-6 and TRBJ2-2 provide the parts outside the CDR3, is DAGVTQSPTHLIKTRGQQVTLRCSPKSGHDTVSWYQQALGQGPQFIFQYYEEEERQRGNFPDRFSGHQFPNYSSELNVNALLLGDSALYLCASSFRGPVDTGELFFGEGSRLTVL.

The chain uses TRBV6-5 and TRBJ2-1; 8 bases are shared with TRBD2. With V trimmed by 7 bases and J by 7 bases, 9 bases remained unmatched. The CDR3 runs to 14 residues. Germline loops: CDR1 MNHEY, CDR2 SVGAGI. The CDR3 region has the DNA TGTGCCAGCACCGCGGGAGGCCGCGTGAATGAGCAGTTCTTC. Translated, it gives CASTAGGRVNEQFF.

The V and J genes are TRBV4-1 and TRBJ1-5, with TRBD1 matching 8 bases. Per the germline V gene, CDR1 is MGHRA and CDR2 is YSYEKL. The CDR3 is 17 residues long. The V segment lost 1 base and the J segment 4 bases; nucleotides outside the gene matches: 9. The CDR3, as DNA: TGCGCCAGCAGCCAAGGCATCCCGGGACAGGTGAATCAGCCCCAGCATTTT. It is translated as CASSQGIPGQVNQPQHF.

The rearrangement links TRBV27 to TRBJ1-1, with D possibly matching TRBD1 (5 bases). The germline CDR1 and CDR2 sequences are MNHEY and SMNVEV (reference sequence). The CDR3 is 17 amino acids. Deletions cut 2 bases from V and 4 bases from J, with 20 bases between. CDR3 region: CASSLARGPAGGTEAFF. As DNA, the CDR3 is TGTGCCAGCAGTTTAGCCCGCGGACCTGCGGGGGGCACTGAAGCTTTCTTT.

This clone appeared a single time. The chain employs TRBV10-1 and TRBJ2-3; D not certain. The CDR3 totals 14 residues. V lost 3 bases and J lost 3, with 10 bases in between. Germline V gene data show CDR1 as WNHNN and CDR2 as SYGVQD (reference sequence). Here the CDR3 reads CASSDLGRTDTQYF. The CDR3 nucleotides are TGCGCCAGCAGTGATCTAGGCAGAACAGATACGCAGTATTTT.

The rearrangement uses TRBV12-5 and TRBJ2-7; no reliable D call. V was clipped by 0 bases and J by 0 bases, with 12 bases between them. The CDR3 has 16 amino acids. Germline V lookup: CDR1 LGHNT, CDR2 FRNRAP. The CDR3 DNA reads as TGTGCTAGTGGTTTGGTAAAGCTTCTTAGCTCCTACGAGCAGTACTTC. Amino acids: CASGLVKLLSSYEQYF.

This clone was detected only once. The rearrangement joins TRBV5-5 to TRBJ1-2; 7 positions match TRBD1. Germline CDR1 reads SGHKS; CDR2 reads YYEKEE (reference sequence). V trimming: 4 bases; J trimming: 2 bases; junction bases outside the gene matches: 5. The CDR3 loop spans 14 amino acids. In DNA, the CDR3 is TGTGCCAGCAGCCATAGGGACAGAAACTATGGCTACACCTTC. As protein: CASSHRDRNYGYTF.

The rearrangement links TRBV7-9 to TRBJ1-4; tentatively, D is TRBD1 (5 bases). CDR3 size: 15 residues. Germline CDR1 is SEHNR and CDR2 is FQNEAQ (reference sequence). The V end lost 2 bases, the J end lost 7 bases, and 14 bases lay between the germline ends. CDR3 amino acids: CASSLITGSLEKLFF. DNA for the CDR3: TGTGCCAGCAGCTTAATTACAGGTTCCCTTGAAAAACTGTTTTTT.

The CDR3: CASSLVLAGWSYEQYF. CDR3 in DNA: TGTGCCAGCAGCTTAGTCCTAGCGGGATGGTCCTACGAGCAGTACTTC. The V call is TRBV7-2, the J call TRBJ2-7, with 9 bases that match TRBD2. This CDR3 contains 16 residues. V lost 1 base and J lost 1; bases outside the gene matches: 5. Germline V gives CDR1 SGHTA, CDR2 FQGNSA.

The CDR3 protein is CSADKGLAVNEQFF. Written as DNA, the CDR3 is TGCAGCGCCGACAAGGGACTAGCGGTAAATGAGCAGTTCTTC. This chain joins TRBV29-1 and TRBJ2-1, with 11 bases aligning to TRBD2. Germline-derived CDR1 and CDR2 are SQVTM and ANQGSEA. V shed 7 bases, J shed 7 bases, and the junction held 9 bases outside the gene matches. The CDR3 runs 14 residues.

This chain uses TRBV30 with TRBJ1-4; D perhaps matches TRBD1 (5 bases). V was cut by 4 bases and J by 6 bases, with 18 bases left in between. Per the germline V gene, CDR1 is GTSNPN and CDR2 is SVGIG (reference sequence). This CDR3 comprises 15 residues. CDR3 region: CAWKKGAAVHEKLFF. CDR3 bases: TGTGCCTGGAAAAAAGGGGCTGCAGTTCATGAAAAACTGTTTTTT. Complete variable domain (other parts from reference TRBV30 and TRBJ1-4): SQTIHQWPATLVQPVGSPLSLECTVEGTSNPNLYWYRQAAGRGLQLLFYSVGIGQISSEVPQNLSASRPQDRQFILSSKKLLLSDSGFYLCAWKKGAAVHEKLFFGSGTQLSVL.

This chain joins TRBV7-6 and TRBJ1-3; TRBD1 is a possible D gene (6 bases). V was pared by 1 base and J by 4 bases, with 11 bases between. CDR3 length: 15 residues. CDR1 SGHVS and CDR2 FNYEAQ come from the germline V gene. The CDR3 DNA sequence: TGTGCCAGCAGCTTAGAAGGAGGACAGGGAAACACCATATATTTT. Protein product: CASSLEGGQGNTIYF. The whole variable domain, filled in from reference TRBV7-6 and TRBJ1-3, reads GAGVSQSPRYKVTKRGQDVALRCDPISGHVSLYWYRQALGQGPEFLTYFNYEAQQDKSGLPNDRFSAERPEGSISTLTIQRTEQRDSAMYRCASSLEGGQGNTIYFGEGSWLTVV.

This chain links TRBV27 with TRBJ1-2; 8 nucleotides line up with TRBD1. The CDR3 sequence is 13 residues long. CDR1 and CDR2 (germline): MNHEY, SMNVEV (reference sequence). The V gene end was trimmed by 5 bases and the J gene end by 7 bases; junction bases not matched to a gene: 6. The CDR3 region is CASSLGQGVGYTF. CDR3 coding DNA: TGTGCCAGCAGTCTCGGACAGGGAGTTGGCTACACCTTC.

This chain connects TRBV27 to TRBJ1-5; 9 bases line up with TRBD1. CDR1 and CDR2 (germline): MNHEY, SMNVEV (reference sequence). V was clipped by 10 bases and J by 7 bases; unmatched bases: 8. CDR3 size: 13 residues. The CDR3 sequence is CATATQGAQPQHF. CDR3 nucleotide sequence: TGTGCCACCGCGACACAGGGGGCGCAGCCCCAGCATTTT.

The genes are TRBV25-1 and TRBJ1-1; 7 bases map to TRBD1. CDR1 is MGHDK and CDR2 is SYGVNS in the germline V gene. The CDR3 is made up of 13 amino acids. Unmatched junction bases numbered 6, after V lost 4 bases and J lost 7 bases. In DNA form, the CDR3 reads TGTGCCAGCAGTGGACAGGGTTGGGGTGAAGCTTTCTTT. Translating it yields CASSGQGWGEAFF.

This chain uses TRBV7-3 with TRBJ1-6; D is perhaps TRBD1 (5 bases). CDR1 SGHTA and CDR2 FQGTGA come from the germline V gene. The germline V and J ends were trimmed by 4 bases and 6 bases, with 13 bases remaining between them. The CDR3 totals 15 residues. The CDR3 DNA follows: TGTGCCAGCAGCTCCCGTAGGGGTTCTAATTCACCCCTCCACTTT. Translating it yields CASSSRRGSNSPLHF.

The V and J genes are TRBV7-2 and TRBJ1-2; TRBD1 is a possible D gene (6 bases). The CDR3 is 14 amino acids. Germline V CDR1 and CDR2: SGHTA, FQGNSA. V lost 0 bases and J 5 bases, leaving 10 bases between the germline ends. The CDR3 DNA reads TGTGCCAGCAGCTTAGCGGCGGGGGCGTATGGCTACACCTTC. Amino acid sequence: CASSLAAGAYGYTF. The variable domain in full, with the rest retrieved from reference TRBV7-2 and TRBJ1-2, is GAGVSQSPSNKVTEKGKDVELRCDPISGHTALYWYRQSLGQGLEFLIYFQGNSAPDKSGLPSDRFSAERTGGSVSTLTIQRTQQEDSAVYLCASSLAAGAYGYTFGSGTRLTVV.

The chain employs TRBV2 and TRBJ2-5; 9 bases line up with TRBD2. This CDR3 region has 15 residues. From germline, CDR1 is SNHLY and CDR2 FYNNEI. With 7 bases clipped from V and 3 bases from J, the junction kept 9 bases outside the gene matches. The CDR3 DNA follows: TGTGCCAGCAAACCGTTAGCGGGAGCAAAAGAGACCCAGTACTTC. It codes for CASKPLAGAKETQYF.

The chain has TRBV3-1 (or the pseudogene TRBV3-2) and TRBJ1-4, with TRBD1 as a possible D gene (6 bases). The germline V gene has CDR1 LGHDT and CDR2 YNNKEL (reference sequence). The CDR3 length is 13 residues. The V gene lost 4 bases and the J gene lost 10 bases, with 13 bases spanning the gap. As DNA, the CDR3 is TGTGCCAGCAGCCGGGAACAGGGAAGAAAACTGTTTTTT. It is translated as CASSREQGRKLFF.

The chain uses TRBV6-6 and TRBJ2-1; tentative D call: TRBD2 (6 bases). Germline V gives CDR1 MNHNY, CDR2 SVGAGI (reference sequence). This CDR3 contains 15 residues. With 2 bases removed from V and 8 bases from J, the gap between germline ends came to 16 bases. CDR3 nucleotides: TGTGCCAGCAGTTACAGGGACTCCCGGAGCCATGAGCAGTTCTTC. Amino acid sequence: CASSYRDSRSHEQFF.

V gene TRBV11-2 combines with J gene TRBJ1-1; D uncertain. Germline values: CDR1 SGHAT, CDR2 FQNNGV. V lost 0 bases and J 7 bases, leaving 9 bases between the germline ends. The CDR3 loop spans 13 amino acids. CDR3 loop: CASSLDPGNEAFF. CDR3 nucleotides: TGTGCCAGCAGCTTAGATCCGGGTAATGAAGCTTTCTTT. Full variable domain (outside the CDR3, taken from reference TRBV11-2 and TRBJ1-1): EAGVAQSPRYKIIEKRQSVAFWCNPISGHATLYWYQQILGQGPKLLIQFQNNGVVDDSQLPKDRFSAERLKGVDSTLKIQPAKLEDSAVYLCASSLDPGNEAFFGQGTRLTVV.

This clone occurred a few times. V usage is TRBV5-6 and J usage is TRBJ1-2; tentatively, D is TRBD1 (6 bases). This CDR3 region has 14 residues. V lost 4 bases and J 6 bases, leaving 16 bases between the germline ends. Looked up from germline, CDR1 is SGHDT and CDR2 is YYEEEE. The CDR3 bases are TGTGCCAGCAGCATCTCCACAGGGTGGGATGGCTACACCTTC. This gives the protein CASSISTGWDGYTF.

V and J are TRBV7-3 and TRBJ2-3; 7 bases agree with TRBD2. CDR3 size: 15 residues. Germline V gives CDR1 SGHTA, CDR2 FQGTGA. V lost 8 bases, J lost 4 bases, and 12 bases stayed unmatched. CDR3 bases: TGTGCCAGCGCCAAGGGCGGTGGGGGGGCAGATACGCAGTATTTT. Encoded protein: CASAKGGGGADTQYF.